There are many counts of the clone carrying this T cell receptor (beta chain). Antigen unknown. TCRdb re-derived calls from the multiplex PCR reads in MiXCR, one entry per CDR3 protein. Of over 150,000 distinct CDR3 sequences listed, 25% to 40% are singletons. These data originate in a study of breast tumors, draining lymph nodes, adjacent tissues. Findings and caveats of the study: Data fit most tumor T cells coming from lymph node, expanding in tumor. Compared with lymph nodes, tumors were less diverse; compared with nontumor tissue, more. Data only fit, rather than demonstrated, lymph node origin of most tumor T cells. Compared with basal-like, luminal-like tumors shared significantly more repertoire with nontumor tissue.

The lymph nodes were axillary draining lymph nodes from breast cancer patients. The CDR3 is made up of 15 amino acids. Trimming took 3 bases from V and 8 from J; bases not matched to a gene: 6. From germline, CDR1 is SEHNR and CDR2 FQNEAQ (reference sequence). The V and J genes are TRBV7-9 and TRBJ2-1; TRBD2 aligns across 11 bases. This clonotype was obtained from a female donor with breast cancer. Some clones in this sample may be carry-over from other donors' samples. Material: axillary lymph node tissue. The CDR3 sequence: CASSFGGLAEYEQFF. CDR3 nucleotide sequence: TGTGCCAGCAGCTTTGGGGGACTAGCGGAATATGAGCAGTTCTTC. Looking up the rest from reference TRBV7-9 and TRBJ2-1 gives the full variable domain: DTGVSQNPRHKITKRGQNVTFRCDPISEHNRLYWYRQTLGQGPEFLTYFQNEAQLEKSRLLSDRFSAERPKGSFSTLEIQRTEQGDSAMYLCASSFGGLAEYEQFFGPGTRLTVL.